These T cell receptor beta chains were read from a single sample in a study of T cell repertoires in cytomegalovirus infection. In TCRdb, the reads were re-called with MiXCR into one record per CDR3 protein. The table records under 300,000 distinct CDR3 sequences, roughly 12% of them present only once. Sequencing input: PBMCs. These receptors were obtained from a human donor in good health (CMV status not recorded). Some clones in this sample may be carry-over from other donors' samples. The CDR3 runs from the conserved cysteine through the conserved F or W. The order of the fields is CDR3 protein, CDR3 DNA, V gene, J gene, clone size, D gene. D genes are given only for firm matches. Rows may omit the clone size; those that give it use once, few, many or a size class.

CASSYDLGNEQFF,TGTGCCAGCAGTTACGATTTGGGGAATGAGCAGTTCTTC,TRBV6-2/TRBV6-3,TRBJ2-1,.,.
CASNSGGDSNQPQHF,TGTGCCAGCAACTCAGGGGGAGATAGCAATCAGCCCCAGCATTTT,TRBV28,TRBJ1-5,many,TRBD1
CASSLAVSGGGEQYF,TGTGCCAGCAGCTTAGCTGTCTCTGGGGGAGGCGAGCAGTACTTC,TRBV7-7,TRBJ2-7,many,.
CASSPGQLSYEQYF,TGTGCCAGCAGCCCGGGGCAGCTCTCCTACGAGCAGTACTTC,TRBV7-3,TRBJ2-7,many,.
CASSSMTSGLQETQYF,TGTGCCAGCAGCTCGATGACTAGCGGCCTCCAAGAGACCCAGTACTTC,TRBV7-2,TRBJ2-5,many,TRBD2
CASSPTGLGGGNTIYF,TGTGCCAGCAGCCCGACGGGCCTCGGAGGAGGAAACACCATATATTTT,TRBV9,TRBJ1-3,few,.
CSVRDPRTDYEQYF,TGCAGTGTTAGAGATCCGCGGACAGATTACGAGCAGTACTTC,TRBV20-1,TRBJ2-7,.,.
CASRDSGGGLIGELFF,TGTGCCAGCAGAGACTCAGGGGGGGGGCTGATCGGGGAGCTGTTTTTT,TRBV7-2,TRBJ2-2,many,.
CASSLDRSTTDTQYF,TGTGCCAGCAGCTTAGATCGGTCGACCACAGATACGCAGTATTTT,TRBV7-3,TRBJ2-3,many,.
CASSVEGGRPIHSYEQYF,TGTGCCAGCAGCGTGGAAGGCGGGAGGCCTATCCACTCCTACGAGCAGTACTTC,TRBV7-2,TRBJ2-7,many,TRBD2
CASSQDRQGTEAFF,TGTGCCAGCAGCCAAGATCGACAGGGCACTGAAGCTTTCTTT,TRBV7-2,TRBJ1-1,many,TRBD1
CASSLVLGGNYGYTF,TGTGCCAGCAGCTTAGTTCTGGGGGGCAACTATGGCTACACCTTC,TRBV5-4,TRBJ1-2,.,.
CASSSVGPPKETQYF,TGCGCCAGCAGCTCTGTTGGCCCCCCTAAAGAGACCCAGTACTTC,TRBV5-1,TRBJ2-5,few,.
CASRRDRAFREQFF,TGTGCCAGCAGAAGAGACAGGGCCTTCCGAGAGCAGTTCTTC,TRBV27,TRBJ2-1,few,TRBD1
CAISVRGDVLFF,TGTGCCATCAGTGTCAGGGGTGATGTACTGTTTTTT,TRBV10-3,TRBJ1-4,few,.
CASSSPGQRNTEAFF,TGTGCCAGCAGTTCCCCGGGACAGAGGAACACTGAAGCTTTCTTT,TRBV12-3/TRBV12-4,TRBJ1-1,many,TRBD1
CASSQDSGRSSYNEQFF,TGTGCCAGCAGCCAAGATAGCGGCAGGAGCTCCTACAATGAGCAGTTCTTC,TRBV3-1,TRBJ2-1,.,.
CASSPRTLGNIQYF,TGTGCCAGCAGCCCCCGGACGCTGGGGAACATTCAGTACTTC,TRBV5-6,TRBJ2-4,.,.
CASSIDRAGVNTEAFF,TGTGCCAGTAGTATCGATCGGGCAGGTGTGAACACTGAAGCTTTCTTT,TRBV19,TRBJ1-1,few,.
CASSAAGSNYGYTF,TGTGCCAGCTCGGCGGCAGGCTCTAACTATGGCTACACCTTC,TRBV2,TRBJ1-2,.,.
CASSILGGRGRGTDTQYF,TGTGCCAGTAGTATATTGGGAGGGAGGGGGCGAGGCACAGATACGCAGTATTTT,TRBV19,TRBJ2-3,many,.
CSARDRGSPSNQPQHF,TGCAGTGCTAGAGATAGGGGGAGTCCGAGCAATCAGCCCCAGCATTTT,TRBV20-1,TRBJ1-5,.,.